These 20 T cell receptor beta chains were all obtained from the same sample, sequenced in a study of T cells after yellow fever vaccination. TCRdb reprocessed the 5' RACE reads via MiXCR and lists one record per CDR3 protein. The repertoire consists of 75,000 to 100,000 distinct CDR3 sequences, with around 9.8% occurring once and the leading ten covering about 15%. The sequences come from CD8+ T cells not binding an NS4B(214-222) dextramer, sorted from PBMCs, collected around 15 days after the first yellow fever vaccination. Receptors originate from a man aged 18 to 30 who received the YFV17D yellow fever vaccine.

This rearrangement joins TRBV5-6 to TRBJ1-1; D is ambiguous. Trimming removed 0 bases from V and 7 bases from J, with 7 bases in between. Germline V CDR1 and CDR2: SGHDT, YYEEEE. This CDR3 is 12 amino acids long. CDR3 residues: CASSLVAGEAFF. Here the CDR3 DNA reads TGTGCCAGCAGCTTGGTAGCGGGTGAAGCTTTCTTT.

This clonotype has just a few counts. The CDR3 DNA is TGTGCCAGCAGCCGGAGTCCAGACAGGGGTGAGCAGTACTTC. Amino acids: CASSRSPDRGEQYF. The V call is TRBV27, the J call TRBJ2-7, with TRBD1 matching 8 bases. Germline V gene lookup returns CDR1 MNHEY and CDR2 SMNVEV (reference sequence). Losses at the gene ends were 6 bases for V and 7 bases for J; bases not matched to a gene: 11. The CDR3 is 14 residues long.

This clonotype was observed a few times. The chain links TRBV5-1 to TRBJ2-1; D is possibly TRBD2 (7 bases). This CDR3 is built from 16 residues. CDR1 is SGHRS and CDR2 is YFSETQ in the germline V gene. V was trimmed by 0 bases and J by 1 base, leaving 11 bases between them. The CDR3 DNA sequence: TGCGCCAGCAGCTTGGAAGGGGGGGGGTCCTACAATGAGCAGTTCTTC. Its protein is CASSLEGGGSYNEQFF.

This sequence joins TRBV5-4 and TRBJ1-4, with D hard to call. Germline lookup yields CDR1 SGHNT and CDR2 YYREEE (reference sequence). This CDR3 is built from 14 residues. Deletions cut 7 bases from V and 10 bases from J, with 20 bases between. In DNA form, the CDR3 reads TGTGCCAGCGTCCGGGTCGCAGAGGCGGGAAAACTGTTTTTT. This sequence encodes CASVRVAEAGKLFF.

This clonotype was detected only a few times. This chain joins TRBV4-1 and TRBJ1-5; TRBD1 might be the D (5 bases). V was clipped by 0 bases and J by 3 bases, with 15 bases between them. CDR1 is MGHRA, CDR2 YSYEKL, per germline. The CDR3 runs 17 residues. The CDR3 protein is CASSQDADSSFNQPQHF. The CDR3, as DNA: TGCGCCAGCAGCCAAGATGCCGACAGTTCTTTCAATCAGCCCCAGCATTTT.

The gene calls are TRBV6-2 or TRBV6-3 and TRBJ2-1; possibly TRBD1 for D (5 bases). Trimming stripped 2 bases from V and 7 bases from J, with 6 bases between. CDR1 MNHEY and CDR2 SVGEGT come from the germline V gene. The CDR3 is 12 amino acids. The CDR3 coding sequence is TGTGCCAGCAGTTACCAGGGAAATGAGCAGTTCTTC. Translation: CASSYQGNEQFF.

The table lists this clonotype with a few counts. V is TRBV24-1 and J is TRBJ2-2, with D maybe TRBD1 (6 bases). Germline V lookup: CDR1 KGHDR, CDR2 SFDVKD. Trimming removed 5 bases at V and 7 bases at J, with 10 bases between. This CDR3 region has 13 residues. The CDR3 nucleotides are TGTGCCACCAGTGGAGGGGGTATCGGGGAGCTGTTTTTT. Translating gives CATSGGGIGELFF.

This sequence joins TRBV5-6 and TRBJ2-3, with TRBD2 as a possible D gene (5 bases). The ends were cut back, 4 bases at V and 2 bases at J, with 11 bases in the middle. The length of the CDR3 is 14 residues. Germline-derived CDR1 and CDR2 are SGHDT and YYEEEE. CDR3 region: CASSEGSTTDTQYF. The CDR3 region has the DNA TGTGCCAGCAGCGAGGGCAGCACCACAGATACGCAGTATTTT. Combining the CDR3 with reference TRBV5-6 and TRBJ2-3 gives the whole variable domain DAGVTQSPTHLIKTRGQQVTLRCSPKSGHDTVSWYQQALGQGPQFIFQYYEEEERQRGNFPDRFSGHQFPNYSSELNVNALLLGDSALYLCASSEGSTTDTQYFGPGTRLTVL.

This clonotype turned up a few times. The gene calls are TRBV19 and TRBJ1-1, with D unclear. The CDR3 length is 13 residues. Looked up from germline, CDR1 is LNHDA and CDR2 is SQIVND (reference sequence). Trimming cost V 2 bases and J 1 base, with 5 bases left between them. CDR3 protein: CASSISGNTEAFF. The CDR3, as DNA: TGTGCCAGTAGTATAAGTGGGAACACTGAAGCTTTCTTT.

Written as DNA, the CDR3 is TGCAGCGGTGACAGGGAAGGAACCGGGGAGCTGTTTTTT. This sequence encodes CSGDREGTGELFF. The rearrangement joins TRBV29-1 to TRBJ2-2, with 7 nucleotides matching TRBD1. CDR1 SQVTM and CDR2 ANQGSEA come from the germline V gene. The length of the CDR3 is 13 residues. Unmatched junction bases numbered 7, after V lost 7 bases and J lost 5 bases.

A few counts support this clonotype. The chain links TRBV27 to TRBJ2-3; no clear D. In germline, CDR1 is MNHEY, CDR2 SMNVEV (reference sequence). The V and J ends lost 7 bases and 0 bases respectively, with 11 bases between them. The CDR3 contains 14 residues. CDR3 in DNA: TGTGCCAGCAACTTTGGGTACAGCACAGATACGCAGTATTTT. Its protein product is CASNFGYSTDTQYF.

This clonotype was recorded a few times. V is TRBV27 and J is TRBJ2-7; 10 bases fit TRBD1. This CDR3 spans 15 amino acids. The V gene end was trimmed by 5 bases and the J gene end by 2 bases; junction bases not matched to a gene: 6. Germline CDR1 is MNHEY and CDR2 is SMNVEV (reference sequence). Here the CDR3 DNA reads TGTGCCAGCAGTCCCGGACAGGGGGTGCCCTACGAGCAGTACTTC. Protein: CASSPGQGVPYEQYF.

The rearrangement joins TRBV7-9 to TRBJ1-2; maybe TRBD1 (6 bases). The CDR3 sequence is 14 residues long. Trimming pared 6 bases from V and 5 bases from J, leaving 16 bases between. The germline V gene has CDR1 SEHNR and CDR2 FQNEAQ (reference sequence). The chain's CDR3 is CASRGAGNTYGYTF. CDR3 in DNA: TGTGCCAGCAGGGGGGCAGGTAACACTTATGGCTACACCTTC.

The chain recombines TRBV9 with TRBJ2-1, with D possibly being TRBD2 (5 bases). The CDR3 sequence is 15 residues long. Deletions cut 4 bases from V and 4 bases from J, with 15 bases between. The germline V gene has CDR1 SGDLS and CDR2 YYNGEE. The CDR3 sequence is CASSSPPGSYNEQFF. The DNA of the CDR3 is TGTGCCAGCAGCTCCCCACCGGGGAGTTACAATGAGCAGTTCTTC.

This clonotype was seen a handful of times. The gene calls are TRBV6-1 and TRBJ1-2, with D unclear. The ends were cut back, 4 bases at V and 8 bases at J, with 8 bases in the middle. Germline assignment: CDR1 MNHNS and CDR2 SASEGT. CDR3 length: 11 amino acids. In nucleotides, the CDR3 is TGTGCCAGCAGTGTAATGGGGGGCTACACCTTC. It codes for CASSVMGGYTF.

This clonotype showed up just a few times. This chain uses TRBV4-1 with TRBJ1-6; 8 positions agree with TRBD1. The trim removed 4 bases at V and 9 bases at J, leaving 11 bases unmatched. This CDR3 comprises 16 residues. Germline CDR1 and CDR2: MGHRA and YSYEKL. CDR3 bases: TGCGCCAGCAGCCCCTTTGGACAGGGAAGGGGTTCACCCCTCCACTTT. It translates to CASSPFGQGRGSPLHF.

This rearrangement joins TRBV12-3 or TRBV12-4 to TRBJ2-5; D perhaps matches TRBD2 (5 bases). This CDR3 is 16 amino acids long. Trimming left V 2 bases short and J 2 bases short, with 15 bases between. CDR3 residues: CASSLHRGRAQETQYF. The CDR3 DNA follows: TGTGCCAGCAGTTTACACCGGGGAAGGGCACAAGAGACCCAGTACTTC.

The chain's CDR3 is CASSLSGQDQKLFF. CDR3 nucleotide sequence: TGTGCCAGCAGCCTGTCGGGACAGGACCAAAAACTGTTTTTT. This sequence joins TRBV14 and TRBJ1-4; the match to TRBD1 covers 8 bases. The CDR3 has 14 residues. Germline values: CDR1 SGHDN, CDR2 FVKESK. The J segment lost 9 bases and the V segment lost 4 bases, leaving 7 bases of the junction unmatched.

This clonotype occurred a few times. This sequence joins TRBV7-3 and TRBJ2-5; D may be TRBD1 or TRBD2 (5 bases each). Germline lookup yields CDR1 SGHTA and CDR2 FQGTGA. This CDR3 spans 14 amino acids. Trimming pared 2 bases from V and 4 bases from J, leaving 11 bases between. CDR3 residues: CASSLGFGGETQYF. The CDR3 nucleotides read TGTGCCAGCAGCTTAGGTTTTGGGGGAGAGACCCAGTACTTC. The whole variable domain, remainder taken from reference TRBV7-3 and TRBJ2-5, is GAGVSQTPSNKVTEKGKYVELRCDPISGHTALYWYRQSLGQGPEFLIYFQGTGAADDSGLPNDRFFAVRPEGSVSTLKIQRTERGDSAVYLCASSLGFGGETQYFGPGTRLLVL.

V and J are TRBV10-1 and TRBJ2-5; D remains unclear. The V end was cut by 3 bases, the J end by 6 bases, with 5 bases between. Per germline, CDR1 WNHNN and CDR2 SYGVQD (reference sequence). This CDR3 is 11 amino acids long. CDR3 DNA sequence: TGCGCCAGCAGTGAAGGACAGACCCAGTACTTC. Protein: CASSEGQTQYF.